Presented here are 17 T cell receptor beta chains from one specimen sequenced in a study of control samples from healthy donors and cancer patients (dated by TCRdb to the early 2020s). The library came from the immunoSEQ multiplex PCR assay. Entries here come from immuneACCESS through TCRdb and include only in-frame sequences with V and J called. Some clones fail to appear in such tables; in the studies checked, an unresolved V gene covers under half of the shortfall, and the cause of the remainder is unknown. Here the sample has fewer than 15,000 clones; 75% to 85% occur a single time. The ten largest clonotypes hold roughly 7.9% of the sample. Sequenced material: formalin-fixed, paraffin-embedded tissue. The receptors originated from a male donor with melanoma.

The chain couples TRBV5-5 to TRBJ2-5; 7 bases agree with TRBD2. The V gene end was trimmed by 6 bases and the J gene end by 2 bases; junction bases not matched to a gene: 13. Germline V CDR1 and CDR2: SGHKS, YYEKEE (reference sequence). The CDR3 is 16 residues long. This chain's CDR3 is CASTLLPGGRQETQYF. The CDR3 DNA sequence: TGTGCCAGCACCCTCCTTCCGGGGGGTAGACAAGAGACCCAGTACTTC.

The chain links TRBV15 to TRBJ2-1; tentative D call: TRBD2 (5 bases). With 1 base removed from V and 6 bases from J, the gap between germline ends came to 7 bases. From germline, CDR1 is LNHNV and CDR2 YYDKDF (reference sequence). The CDR3 is made up of 13 amino acids. The CDR3 sequence: CATSRVEANEQFF. The CDR3 region has the DNA TGTGCCACCAGCAGAGTGGAGGCCAATGAGCAGTTCTTC.

The chain employs TRBV6-5 and TRBJ2-2; the D call may be TRBD1 or TRBD2 (5 bases each). Per the germline V gene, CDR1 is MNHEY and CDR2 is SVGAGI. This CDR3 contains 14 residues. The V end lost 5 bases, the J end lost 6 bases, and 13 bases lay between the germline ends. In nucleotides, the CDR3 is TGTGCCAGCAGTCCCCGCAAGGGACCCGGGGAGCTGTTTTTT. It codes for CASSPRKGPGELFF.

This clone was recorded only once. The chain couples TRBV7-8 to TRBJ1-6; no firm D call. This CDR3 region has 16 residues. The germline CDR1 and CDR2 sequences are SGHVS and FQNEAQ. V was shortened by 7 bases and J by 10 bases, with 23 bases between the two germline ends. CDR3 amino acids: CASTGIAAGAWSPLHF. The DNA of the CDR3 is TGTGCCAGCACCGGGATAGCAGCAGGAGCGTGGTCACCCCTCCACTTT.

The genes are TRBV12-3 or TRBV12-4 and TRBJ1-2; D unclear. This CDR3 has 12 amino acids. V was trimmed by 2 bases and J by 7 bases, leaving 8 bases between them. CDR3 sequence reads: CASSLSGVGYTF. DNA of the CDR3: TGTGCCAGCAGTTTATCCGGGGTTGGCTACACCTTC.

The chain uses TRBV19 and TRBJ1-2; D might be TRBD1 (6 bases). This CDR3 has 15 residues. The V gene's germline CDR1 is LNHDA and CDR2 SQIVND (reference sequence). Trimming shortened V by 10 bases and J by 0 bases, and 18 bases separated the two germline ends. The CDR3 region is CATLLGGAANYGYTF. In DNA, the CDR3 is TGTGCCACCCTCCTGGGGGGGGCAGCTAACTATGGCTACACCTTC.

The J gene is TRBJ1-6, the V gene TRBV12-5, with D unresolved. CDR1 is LGHNT and CDR2 is FRNRAP in the germline V gene. The CDR3 is 10 amino acids. With 4 bases removed from V and 11 bases from J, the gap between germline ends came to 3 bases. The CDR3 loop is CASGSPPLHF. The CDR3 DNA reads TGTGCTAGTGGTTCCCCACCCCTCCACTTT.

The chain joins TRBV6-5 to TRBJ1-3; 8 nucleotides align to TRBD1. CDR1 MNHEY and CDR2 SVGAGI come from the germline V gene. The CDR3 spans 15 residues. Trimming removed 4 bases from V and 2 bases from J; junction bases left unmatched: 4. The CDR3 here is CASSLGQGAGNTIYF. CDR3 DNA sequence: TGTGCCAGCAGTTTAGGACAGGGAGCTGGAAACACCATATATTTT.

The CDR3 spells CASSLQGAGEKLFF. As DNA, the CDR3 is TGCGCCAGCAGCCTACAGGGGGCAGGTGAAAAACTGTTTTTT. J is TRBJ1-4 and V is TRBV5-1; 9 nucleotides agree with TRBD1. This CDR3 spans 14 amino acids. Germline V gene sequence: CDR1 SGHRS, CDR2 YFSETQ. V was pared by 4 bases and J by 7 bases, with 5 bases of the junction left unmatched.

This clone showed up just once. V usage is TRBV6-2 or TRBV6-3 and J usage is TRBJ2-3; the D gene is possibly TRBD2 (5 bases). CDR1 and CDR2 (germline): MNHEY, SVGEGT. V lost 2 bases and J lost 2, with 11 bases in between. This CDR3 comprises 15 residues. CDR3 in amino acids: CASSYAGLNTDTQYF. The DNA for the CDR3 is TGTGCCAGCAGTTACGCCGGACTCAACACAGATACGCAGTATTTT.

Within the sample, this clone is medium-sized (0.01 to 0.1%). V gene TRBV2 combines with J gene TRBJ1-5; D gene ambiguous. The CDR3 loop spans 12 amino acids. The V end lost 3 bases, the J end lost 5 bases, and 5 bases lay between the germline ends. The germline V gene has CDR1 SNHLY and CDR2 FYNNEI. The CDR3, as DNA: TGTGCCAGCAGTGAGATGCATCAGCCCCAGCATTTT. Protein sequence: CASSEMHQPQHF. Full variable domain (missing parts from reference TRBV2 and TRBJ1-5): EPEVTQTPSHQVTQMGQEVILRCVPISNHLYFYWYRQILGQKVEFLVSFYNNEISEKSEIFDDQFSVERPDGSNFTLKIRSTKLEDSAMYFCASSEMHQPQHFGDGTRLSIL.

The chain employs TRBV11-1 and TRBJ2-1; 12 nucleotides agree with TRBD2. J lost 6 bases, V lost 1 base, and 1 base had no gene match. This CDR3 has 15 amino acids. The germline gives CDR1 SGHAT, CDR2 FQDESV (reference sequence). The CDR3 region has the DNA TGTGCCAGCAGCTTAGAACTAGCGGGGGGCAATGAGCAGTTCTTC. Translating it yields CASSLELAGGNEQFF.

Here the CDR3 DNA reads TGCGCCAGCAGCTTGGAACCAGGGAGGAGCACAGATACGCAGTATTTT. As protein: CASSLEPGRSTDTQYF. The J gene is TRBJ2-3, the V gene TRBV5-1; D perhaps matches TRBD2 (6 bases). Germline loops: CDR1 SGHRS, CDR2 YFSETQ. V was pared by 0 bases and J by 0 bases, with 11 bases between. CDR3 length: 16 residues. Full variable domain (missing parts from reference TRBV5-1 and TRBJ2-3): KAGVTQTPRYLIKTRGQQVTLSCSPISGHRSVSWYQQTPGQGLQFLFEYFSETQRNKGNFPGRFSGRQFSNSRSEMNVSTLELGDSALYLCASSLEPGRSTDTQYFGPGTRLTVL.

The J gene is TRBJ1-1, the V gene TRBV18; no clear D. The V end was cut by 0 bases, the J end by 0 bases, with 8 bases between. CDR1 is KGHSH and CDR2 is LQKENI in the germline V gene. The CDR3 runs 15 residues. This CDR3 reads CASSPPGFVNTEAFF. The DNA of the CDR3 is TGTGCCAGCTCACCACCCGGGTTCGTGAACACTGAAGCTTTCTTT.

This clone was observed a single time. This rearrangement joins TRBV11-2 to TRBJ2-5; the match to TRBD2 covers 9 bases. The trim removed 2 bases at V and 4 bases at J, leaving 14 bases unmatched. There are 18 residues in the CDR3. Germline V gene sequence: CDR1 SGHAT, CDR2 FQNNGV. Written as DNA, the CDR3 is TGTGCCAGCAGCTTAACTGCGGTAGCGGGGGCCTCTGCAGAGACCCAGTACTTC. The encoded protein is CASSLTAVAGASAETQYF. Variable domain in full (rest from reference TRBV11-2 and TRBJ2-5): EAGVAQSPRYKIIEKRQSVAFWCNPISGHATLYWYQQILGQGPKLLIQFQNNGVVDDSQLPKDRFSAERLKGVDSTLKIQPAKLEDSAVYLCASSLTAVAGASAETQYFGPGTRLLVL.

This rearrangement joins TRBV27 to TRBJ2-2; 9 nucleotides agree with TRBD2. Germline V CDR1 and CDR2: MNHEY, SMNVEV (reference sequence). The V gene end was trimmed by 6 bases and the J gene end by 2 bases; junction bases not matched to a gene: 7. This CDR3 has 16 amino acids. This chain's CDR3 is CASRRRRGGNTGELFF. CDR3 nucleotides: TGTGCCAGCAGAAGGAGGCGGGGGGGAAACACCGGGGAGCTGTTTTTT.

The genes are TRBV5-1 and TRBJ2-2; TRBD2 matches 14 bases. CDR3 length: 18 amino acids. V gave up 1 base and J gave up 7 bases; unmatched junction bases: 9. CDR1 is SGHRS and CDR2 is YFSETQ in the germline V gene. CDR3 sequence: CASSLTRGLAGGLGELFF. CDR3 nucleotide sequence: TGCGCCAGCAGCTTGACCCGCGGACTAGCGGGGGGACTCGGGGAGCTGTTTTTT. The variable domain in full, with the rest retrieved from reference TRBV5-1 and TRBJ2-2, is KAGVTQTPRYLIKTRGQQVTLSCSPISGHRSVSWYQQTPGQGLQFLFEYFSETQRNKGNFPGRFSGRQFSNSRSEMNVSTLELGDSALYLCASSLTRGLAGGLGELFFGEGSRLTVL.